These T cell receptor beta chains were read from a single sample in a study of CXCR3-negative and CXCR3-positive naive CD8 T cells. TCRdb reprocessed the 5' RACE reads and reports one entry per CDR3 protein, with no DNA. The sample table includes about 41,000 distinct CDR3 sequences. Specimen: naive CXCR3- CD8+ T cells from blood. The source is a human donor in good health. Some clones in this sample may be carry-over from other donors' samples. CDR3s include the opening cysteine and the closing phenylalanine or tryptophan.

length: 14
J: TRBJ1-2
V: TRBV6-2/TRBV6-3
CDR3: CASSDVSGRYGYTF

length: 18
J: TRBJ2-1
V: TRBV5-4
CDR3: CASSSPRDRLTSYNEQFF

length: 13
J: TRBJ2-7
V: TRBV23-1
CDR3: CASSQKDRDEQYF

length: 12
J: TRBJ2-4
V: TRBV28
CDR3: CASNRRDNIQYF

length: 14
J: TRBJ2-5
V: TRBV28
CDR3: CASSPRDRTGIQYF

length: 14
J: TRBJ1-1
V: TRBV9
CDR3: CASTGGAMNTEAFF

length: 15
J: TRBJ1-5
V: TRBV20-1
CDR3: CSARDLTGVNQPQHF

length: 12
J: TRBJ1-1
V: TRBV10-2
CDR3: CASGGGNTEAFF

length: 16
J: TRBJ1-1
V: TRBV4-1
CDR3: CASSQPPAYANTEAFF

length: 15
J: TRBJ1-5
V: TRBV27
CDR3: CASSLSGLLNQPQHF

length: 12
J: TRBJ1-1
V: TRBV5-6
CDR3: CASSFSDTEAFF

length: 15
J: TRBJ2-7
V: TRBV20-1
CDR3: CSALYVEPLLYEQYF

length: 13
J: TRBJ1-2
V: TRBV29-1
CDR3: CSVEGGRVRGYTF

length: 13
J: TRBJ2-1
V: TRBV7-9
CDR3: CASADFSYNEQFF

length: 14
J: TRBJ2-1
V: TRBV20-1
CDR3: CSAPDYKAYNEQFF

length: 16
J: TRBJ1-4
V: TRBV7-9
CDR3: CASSSSSRTGDEKLFF

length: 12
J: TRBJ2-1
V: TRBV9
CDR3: CASSYGGGEQFF

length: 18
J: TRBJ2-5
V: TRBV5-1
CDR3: CASSLAVGLAGAQETQYF

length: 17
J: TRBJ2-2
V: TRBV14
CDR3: CASSQGKLIDYTGELFF

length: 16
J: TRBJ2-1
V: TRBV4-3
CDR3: CASSLRLAGAYNEQFF

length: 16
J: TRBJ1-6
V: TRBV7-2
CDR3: CASSLHVSSYNSPLHF

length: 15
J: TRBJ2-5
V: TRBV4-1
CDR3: CASSQDPWGRETQYF

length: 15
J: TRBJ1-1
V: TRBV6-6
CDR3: CASSKWDPSNTEAFF

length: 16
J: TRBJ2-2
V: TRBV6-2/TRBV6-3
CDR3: CASSYSDRDPLGELFF

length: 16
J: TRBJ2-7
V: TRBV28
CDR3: CASTIQGQGVKDEQYF

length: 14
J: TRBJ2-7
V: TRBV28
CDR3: CASSNREYIDEQYF

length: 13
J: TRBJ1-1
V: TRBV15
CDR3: CATSIGVYTEAFF

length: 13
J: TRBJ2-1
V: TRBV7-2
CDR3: CASSLGASNEQFF

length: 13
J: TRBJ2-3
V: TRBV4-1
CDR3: CASSQGRGDTQYF

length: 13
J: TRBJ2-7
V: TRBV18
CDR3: CASSPPVSYEQYF

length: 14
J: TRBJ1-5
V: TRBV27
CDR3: CASSLSRGNQPQHF

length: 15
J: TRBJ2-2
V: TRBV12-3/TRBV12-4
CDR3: CASSSVAGGTGELFF

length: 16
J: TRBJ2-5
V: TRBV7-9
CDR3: CASSNTSGGASWTQYF